The following is a T cell receptor beta chain sequence with its context. Profiling relied on immunoSEQ multiplex PCR, and the TCRdb table lists in-frame clones only, not all of them. The sample shows about 150,000 clones, 85% of them seen only once. This entry is derived from a study of blood T cell repertoires in COVID-19. The CDR3 consists of 16 residues. Germline V CDR1 and CDR2: SEHNR, FQNEAQ (reference sequence). Trimming cost V 3 bases and J 2 bases, with 14 bases left between them. The chain recombines TRBV7-9 with TRBJ1-5; D gene ambiguous. Specimen: peripheral blood. The TCR was taken from a woman aged 60-75 years with COVID-19, enrolled during active disease. The DNA for the CDR3 is TGTGCCAGCAGCTTTTCGGGGAGGCGCGGCAATCAGCCCCAGCATTTT. Amino acids: CASSFSGRRGNQPQHF.